The TCR beta chain described here comes from a study of shared clonotypes between healthy human individuals. This CDR3 region has 15 residues. Trimming at V came to 2 bases and at J to 4 bases, leaving 7 bases not matched to a gene. In germline, CDR1 is SGHRS, CDR2 YFSETQ. TCRdb's copy holds only in-frame clones and misses some; the assay was immunoSEQ multiplex PCR. The sample lists 2.3 million or so clones, approximately 95% occurring once. Input material: naive CD4+ T cells from PBMCs. As for subset: CD45RA+ positively selected. The V and J genes are TRBV5-1 and TRBJ2-5; 8 bases are a match to TRBD2. The origin of this receptor is a man between 18 and 35 years old in good health. Some clones in this sample may be carry-over from other donors' samples. CDR3 sequence: CASSLSGSVSETQYF. The CDR3 nucleotides are TGCGCCAGCAGCTTAAGCGGGAGTGTTTCAGAGACCCAGTACTTC.